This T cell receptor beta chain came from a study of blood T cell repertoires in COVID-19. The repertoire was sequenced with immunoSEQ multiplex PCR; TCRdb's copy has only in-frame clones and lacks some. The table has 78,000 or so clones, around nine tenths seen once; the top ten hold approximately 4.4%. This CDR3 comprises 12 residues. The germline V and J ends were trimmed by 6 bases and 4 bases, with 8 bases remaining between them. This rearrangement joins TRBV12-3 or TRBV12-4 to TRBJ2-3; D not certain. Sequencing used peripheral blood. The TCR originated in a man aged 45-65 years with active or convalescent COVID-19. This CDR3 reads CASSRYPDTQYF. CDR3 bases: TGTGCCAGCAGCCGGTATCCAGATACGCAGTATTTT.